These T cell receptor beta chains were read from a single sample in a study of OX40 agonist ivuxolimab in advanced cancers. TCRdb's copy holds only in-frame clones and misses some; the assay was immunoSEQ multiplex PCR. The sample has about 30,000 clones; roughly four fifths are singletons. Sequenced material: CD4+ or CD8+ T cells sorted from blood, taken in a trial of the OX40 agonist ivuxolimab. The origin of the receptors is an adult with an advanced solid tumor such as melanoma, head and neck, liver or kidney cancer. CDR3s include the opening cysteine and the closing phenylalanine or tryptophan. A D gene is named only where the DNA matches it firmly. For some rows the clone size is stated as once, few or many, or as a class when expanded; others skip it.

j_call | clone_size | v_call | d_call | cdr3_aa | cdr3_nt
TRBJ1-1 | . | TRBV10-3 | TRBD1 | CAINGQGAGTEAFF | TGTGCCATCAACGGTCAGGGGGCCGGCACTGAAGCTTTCTTT
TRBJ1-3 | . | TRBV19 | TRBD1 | CASSIQGAGRNTIYF | TGTGCCAGTAGTATCCAGGGGGCTGGTAGAAACACCATATATTTT
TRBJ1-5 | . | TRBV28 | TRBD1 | CASRSGQGLGPSNQPQHF | TGTGCCAGCAGATCGGGACAGGGACTGGGACCGAGCAATCAGCCCCAGCATTTT
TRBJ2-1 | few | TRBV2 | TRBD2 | CASKKSGVFYNEQFF | TGTGCCAGCAAGAAAAGCGGGGTGTTCTACAATGAGCAGTTCTTC
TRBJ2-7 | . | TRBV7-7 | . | CASSADQGISEQYF | TGTGCCAGCAGCGCGGATCAGGGGATCTCCGAGCAGTACTTC
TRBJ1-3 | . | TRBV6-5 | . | CASSYAGRVAGNTIYF | TGTGCCAGCAGTTACGCTGGACGTGTGGCTGGAAACACCATATATTTT
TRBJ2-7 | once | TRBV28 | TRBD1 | CASSPPDRFGEQYF | TGTGCCAGCAGCCCTCCGGACAGGTTCGGCGAGCAGTACTTC
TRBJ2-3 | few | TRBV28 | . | CASSFLQGTDTQYF | TGTGCCAGCAGTTTTCTTCAGGGGACAGATACGCAGTATTTT
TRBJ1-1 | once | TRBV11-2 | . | CASSLQGNTEAFF | TGTGCCAGCAGCTTACAGGGGAACACTGAAGCTTTCTTT
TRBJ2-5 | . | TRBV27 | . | CASSLYSKTQYF | TGTGCCAGCAGCCTATATAGCAAGACCCAGTACTTC
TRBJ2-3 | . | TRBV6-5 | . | CASSYSETGTYDTQYF | TGTGCCAGCAGTTACTCGGAAACAGGGACGTACGATACGCAGTATTTT
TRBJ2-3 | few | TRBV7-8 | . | CASSPMTAVDMDTQYF | TGTGCCAGCAGCCCGATGACTGCCGTAGATATGGATACGCAGTATTTT
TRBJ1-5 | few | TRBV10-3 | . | CAISEGGIHSNQPQHF | TGTGCCATCAGCGAGGGAGGGATACATAGCAATCAGCCCCAGCATTTT
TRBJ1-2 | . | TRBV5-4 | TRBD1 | CASSSDRGEFYGYTF | TGTGCCAGCAGCTCCGACAGGGGAGAATTTTATGGCTACACCTTC
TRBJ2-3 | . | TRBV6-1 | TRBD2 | CASSGTSGGADTQYF | TGTGCCAGCAGTGGGACTAGCGGGGGGGCAGATACGCAGTATTTT
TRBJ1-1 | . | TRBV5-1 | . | CASSPQSNEAFF | TGCGCCAGCAGTCCGCAGAGTAACGAAGCTTTCTTT